The T cell receptor beta chain under discussion was sequenced for a study of patients and donors after allogeneic stem cell transplantation. TCRdb ran MiXCR on the RT-PCR reads and lists one entry per CDR3 protein. The table shows 95,000 to 120,000 distinct CDR3 sequences, with around 33% occurring only once. Sequencing was done on a sample of blood, either unsorted or a sorted T cell fraction (not recorded which). The TCR sequence derives from a human donor who was either an allogeneic HSCT recipient or a stem cell or donor lymphocyte infusion donor (not recorded which). It is not recorded whose cells these are; they may come from a transplant donor.

CDR3 amino acids: CSVTKSPTEAFF. CDR3 DNA: TGCAGCGTTACCAAGTCCCCAACTGAAGCTTTCTTT. This chain uses TRBV29-1 with TRBJ1-1; D remains ambiguous. Per the germline V gene, CDR1 is SQVTM and CDR2 is ANQGSEA. V shed 5 bases and J shed 5 bases, with 12 bases lying between them. The CDR3 extends over 12 amino acids.